This TCR beta chain was obtained from a study of T cells in Graves' hyperthyroidism and ophthalmopathy. Study-level results: In blood, most of the thyroid clonotypes expanded above 0.001 were also present.

Amplification yielded TCR beta CDR3 regions, with RNA transcripts as the source. An initial round of RT-PCR targeting the TCR CDR3 relied on the HTBI primer set. One entry per CDR3 protein results from TCRdb running MiXCR on the multiplex PCR reads. The sample holds roughly 380,000 distinct CDR3 sequences, 14% seen once. From germline, CDR1 is SEHNR and CDR2 FQNEAQ (reference sequence). The CDR3 is made up of 15 amino acids. The ends lost 6 bases at V and 5 bases at J; junction bases unmatched: 9. Diagnoses used clinical symptoms, serum thyroxine and TRAb, thyroid ultrasound and orbital computed tomography. From under 12 ml of fresh peripheral blood, PBMCs were isolated. This clonotype was picked up a small number of times. The antigen is not known.

This receptor was obtained from a woman in her fifties or sixties with Graves' hyperthyroidism. Input material: blood. The rearrangement joins TRBV7-9 to TRBJ2-3, with 9 nucleotides matching TRBD1. DNA of the CDR3: TGTGCCAGCAGTTCAACGGGACAGGGATTAGATACGCAGTATTTT. Encoded protein: CASSSTGQGLDTQYF.